This T cell receptor (beta chain) derives from a study of glioma-infiltrating T cells after dendritic cell vaccination. Study overall: Autologous tumor lysate-pulsed dendritic cell vaccination was given between about 2002 and 2012. Three intradermal dendritic cell vaccine injections were given every two weeks. The study's findings and limits: Few patients contributed both blood and tumor specimens.

With regard to this clone: Its specificity is not known.

Regarding time point: after dendritic cell vaccination, including at tumor progression/relapse. The assay was immunoSEQ multiplex PCR, and TCRdb's table has in-frame clones only and misses some. The data show about 91,000 clones, about 81% seen once. This sequence originates from a human donor with glioblastoma. This specimen was blood, taken after dendritic cell vaccination.

The CDR3 nucleotides read TGTGCCAGCAGCTTAGGCAGGGGTCGATCCGAGCAGTACTTC. Amino acids: CASSLGRGRSEQYF. The J gene is TRBJ2-7, the V gene TRBV7-8; D possibly corresponds to TRBD1 (6 bases). The ends were cut back, 1 base at V and 6 bases at J, with 13 bases in the middle. CDR3 length: 14 amino acids. The germline V gene encodes CDR1 SGHVS and CDR2 FQNEAQ.